The present entry profiles one T cell receptor beta chain with its context. Its antigen is currently unknown. Up to 500,000 reads were sequenced per sample. The method was immunoSEQ multiplex PCR; TCRdb's version includes in-frame clones alone and lacks a portion of them. The sample comprises 60,000 to 75,000 clones, 75% to 85% of which are singletons, and 4% to 6.5% rests with the top ten. The data belong to a study of pediatric ulcerative colitis. For the study at large: Ulcerative colitis patients had pancolitis or left-sided colitis, with confirming histology. Study-wide results and caveats: Blood-rectal clonal overlap within each person was significantly higher in ulcerative colitis patients than controls.

J was trimmed by 2 bases and V by 5 bases; bases with no gene match: 0. Germline values: CDR1 SEHNR, CDR2 FQNEAQ (reference sequence). The CDR3 extends over 13 amino acids. This sequence was found in a boy between 5 and 17 years old with moderate ulcerative colitis. Specimen: blood. J is TRBJ1-2 and V is TRBV7-9; TRBD1 aligns across 9 bases. The CDR3 loop reads CASSDRGNYGYTF. CDR3 sequence (DNA): TGTGCCAGCAGCGACAGGGGGAACTATGGCTACACCTTC.